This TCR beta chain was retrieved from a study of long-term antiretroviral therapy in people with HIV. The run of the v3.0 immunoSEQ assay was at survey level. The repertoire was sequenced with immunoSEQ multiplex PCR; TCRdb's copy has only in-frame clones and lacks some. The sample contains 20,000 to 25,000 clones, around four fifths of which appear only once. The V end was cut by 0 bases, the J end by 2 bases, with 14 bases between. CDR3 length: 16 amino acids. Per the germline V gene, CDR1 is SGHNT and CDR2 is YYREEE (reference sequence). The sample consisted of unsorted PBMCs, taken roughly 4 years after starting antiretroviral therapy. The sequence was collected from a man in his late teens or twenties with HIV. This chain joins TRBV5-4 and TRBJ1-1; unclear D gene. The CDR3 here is CASSLGRWGGNTEAFF. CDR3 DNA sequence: TGTGCCAGCAGCTTGGGTCGATGGGGAGGCAACACTGAAGCTTTCTTT.